What follows is one T cell receptor (beta chain) and its context. Its matching antigen is unknown. This entry belongs to a study of cytomegalovirus exposure and HLA in healthy donors. With V trimmed by 4 bases and J by 8 bases, 9 bases remained unmatched. The length of the CDR3 is 16 residues. PCR employed 60 Vbeta and 13 Jbeta primers. Sequencing was performed with immunoSEQ multiplex PCR; in TCRdb, only in-frame clones are kept and a portion is missing. The sample carries about 190,000 clones, almost 80% recorded once. Points from the study as a whole: In a later analysis, common viral pathogens appeared linked to several of the most significant clusters. Some V segments, including TRBV6-2 and TRBV6-3, were excluded as indistinguishable. Among donors in an Asian-associated ancestry cluster, a later analysis reportedly found fewer N-insertions than the roughly 700-donor mean.

Material for sequencing was PBMCs. The rearrangement uses TRBV5-3 and TRBJ1-6, with 10 bases lining up with TRBD1. TRBV5-3 is classed as an ORF, of uncertain function. This receptor was identified in a woman aged 18-29 years in good health and CMV-seronegative. The CDR3 loop reads CARSAKGQGTDSPLHF. As DNA, the CDR3 is TGTGCCAGAAGCGCTAAGGGACAGGGGACGGATTCACCCCTCCACTTT.